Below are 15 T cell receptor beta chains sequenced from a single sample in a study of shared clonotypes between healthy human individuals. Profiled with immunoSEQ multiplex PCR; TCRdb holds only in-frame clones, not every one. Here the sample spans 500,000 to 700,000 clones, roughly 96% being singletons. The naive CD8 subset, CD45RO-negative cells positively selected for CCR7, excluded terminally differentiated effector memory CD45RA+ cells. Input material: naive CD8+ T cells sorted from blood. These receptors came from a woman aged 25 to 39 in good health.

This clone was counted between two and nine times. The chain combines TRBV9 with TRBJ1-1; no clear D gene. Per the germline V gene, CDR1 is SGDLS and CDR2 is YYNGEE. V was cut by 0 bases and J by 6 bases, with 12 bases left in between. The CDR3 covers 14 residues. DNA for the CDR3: TGTGCCAGCAGCGTAGGGCAAGGTGGCCCTGAAGCTTTCTTT. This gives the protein CASSVGQGGPEAFF.

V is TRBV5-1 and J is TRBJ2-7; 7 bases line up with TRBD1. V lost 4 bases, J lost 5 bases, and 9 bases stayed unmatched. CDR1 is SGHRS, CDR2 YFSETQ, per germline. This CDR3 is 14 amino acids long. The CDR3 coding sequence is TGCGCCAGCAGCGGCCACAGGGGCGAGAACGAGCAGTACTTC. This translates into CASSGHRGENEQYF.

CDR3 in amino acids: CASSRGRDLGGELFF. In DNA, the CDR3 is TGTGCCAGTTCGAGAGGGAGGGATTTAGGCGGGGAGCTGTTTTTT. This sequence joins TRBV27 and TRBJ2-2; 7 bases agree with TRBD2. V gave up 9 bases and J gave up 7 bases; unmatched junction bases: 14. Germline V gives CDR1 MNHEY, CDR2 SMNVEV (reference sequence). The CDR3 extends over 15 amino acids.

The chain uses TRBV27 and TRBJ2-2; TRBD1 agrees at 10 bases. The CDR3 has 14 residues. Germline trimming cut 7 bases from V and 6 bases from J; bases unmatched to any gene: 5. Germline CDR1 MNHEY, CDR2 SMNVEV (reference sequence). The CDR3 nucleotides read TGTGCCAGCACCTGGACAGGGGGTTCCGGGGAGCTGTTTTTT. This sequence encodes CASTWTGGSGELFF.

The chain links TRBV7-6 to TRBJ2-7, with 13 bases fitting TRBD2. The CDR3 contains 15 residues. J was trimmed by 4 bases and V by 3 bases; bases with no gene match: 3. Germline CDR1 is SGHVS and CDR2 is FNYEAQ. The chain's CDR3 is CASSLGTSGKYEQYF. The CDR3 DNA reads TGTGCCAGCAGCTTGGGGACTAGCGGGAAATACGAGCAGTACTTC.

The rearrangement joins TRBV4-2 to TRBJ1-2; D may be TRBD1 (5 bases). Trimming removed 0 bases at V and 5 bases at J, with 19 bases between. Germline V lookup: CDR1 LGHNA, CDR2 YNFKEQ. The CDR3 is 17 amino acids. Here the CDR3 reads CASSQDPRQGDYYGYTF. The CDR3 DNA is TGTGCCAGCAGCCAAGATCCCCGGCAGGGAGACTATTATGGCTACACCTTC.

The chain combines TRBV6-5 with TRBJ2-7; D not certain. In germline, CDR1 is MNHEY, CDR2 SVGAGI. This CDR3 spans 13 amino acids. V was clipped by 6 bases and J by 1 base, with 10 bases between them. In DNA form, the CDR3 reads TGTGCCAGCAGCCTAACTTCTTCCTACGAGCAGTACTTC. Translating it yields CASSLTSSYEQYF.

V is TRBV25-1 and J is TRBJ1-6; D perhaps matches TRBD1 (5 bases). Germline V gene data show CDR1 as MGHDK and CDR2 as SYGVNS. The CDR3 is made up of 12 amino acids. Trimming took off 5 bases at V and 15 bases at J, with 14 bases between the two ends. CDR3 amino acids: CASSPGREDLHF. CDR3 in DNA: TGTGCCAGCAGTCCCGGCAGGGAAGACCTCCACTTT.

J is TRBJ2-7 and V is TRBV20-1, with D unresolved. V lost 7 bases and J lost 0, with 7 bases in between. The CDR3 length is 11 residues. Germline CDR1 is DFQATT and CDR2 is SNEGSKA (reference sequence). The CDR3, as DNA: TGCAGTGTCCCGAGCTCCTACGAGCAGTACTTC. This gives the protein CSVPSSYEQYF.

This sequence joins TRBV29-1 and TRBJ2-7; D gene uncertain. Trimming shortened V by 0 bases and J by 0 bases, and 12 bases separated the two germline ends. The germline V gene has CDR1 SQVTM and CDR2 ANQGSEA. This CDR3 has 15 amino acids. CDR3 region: CSVEDRSRSSYEQYF. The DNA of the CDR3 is TGCAGCGTTGAAGATCGTAGTCGGAGCTCCTACGAGCAGTACTTC.

The CDR3 spells CSARLVRGNEQFF. The CDR3 nucleotides read TGCAGCGCGCGACTAGTAAGGGGCAATGAGCAGTTCTTC. The chain links TRBV29-1 to TRBJ2-1, with D maybe TRBD2 (6 bases). The germline V gene has CDR1 SQVTM and CDR2 ANQGSEA. There are 13 residues in the CDR3. The V gene lost 7 bases and the J gene lost 6 bases, with 16 bases spanning the gap.

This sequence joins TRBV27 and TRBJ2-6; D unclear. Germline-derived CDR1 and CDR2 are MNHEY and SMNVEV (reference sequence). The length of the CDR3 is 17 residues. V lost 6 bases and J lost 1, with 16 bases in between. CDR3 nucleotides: TGTGCCAGCAGGTTGACCCCACTGCCTTCTGGGGCCAACGTCCTGACTTTC. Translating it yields CASRLTPLPSGANVLTF.

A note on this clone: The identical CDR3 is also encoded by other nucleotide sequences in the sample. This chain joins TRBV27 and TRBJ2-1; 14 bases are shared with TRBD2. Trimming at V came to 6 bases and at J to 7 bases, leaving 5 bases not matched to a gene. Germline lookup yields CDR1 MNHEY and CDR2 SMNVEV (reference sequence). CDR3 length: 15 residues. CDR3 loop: CASSPGTSGRNEQFF. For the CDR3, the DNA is TGTGCCAGCAGCCCGGGGACTAGCGGGAGAAATGAGCAGTTCTTC.

CDR3 region: CASSKTGTSGRSADTQYF. CDR3 coding DNA: TGTGCCAGCAGCAAAACCGGGACTAGCGGGAGATCGGCAGATACGCAGTATTTT. The J gene is TRBJ2-3, the V gene TRBV7-9, with 14 bases identical to TRBD2. The CDR3 loop spans 18 amino acids. Germline V gene sequence: CDR1 SEHNR, CDR2 FQNEAQ (reference sequence). Trimming removed 5 bases from V and 4 bases from J; junction bases left unmatched: 11. Full variable domain (missing parts from reference TRBV7-9 and TRBJ2-3): DTGVSQNPRHKITKRGQNVTFRCDPISEHNRLYWYRQTLGQGPEFLTYFQNEAQLEKSRLLSDRFSAERPKGSFSTLEIQRTEQGDSAMYLCASSKTGTSGRSADTQYFGPGTRLTVL.

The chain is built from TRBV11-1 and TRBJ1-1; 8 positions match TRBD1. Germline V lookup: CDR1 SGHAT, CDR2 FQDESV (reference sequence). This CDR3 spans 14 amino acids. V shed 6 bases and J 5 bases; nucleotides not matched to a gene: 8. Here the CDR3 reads CASSFGRGHTEAFF. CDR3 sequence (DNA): TGTGCCAGCAGTTTCGGCAGGGGGCATACTGAAGCTTTCTTT.